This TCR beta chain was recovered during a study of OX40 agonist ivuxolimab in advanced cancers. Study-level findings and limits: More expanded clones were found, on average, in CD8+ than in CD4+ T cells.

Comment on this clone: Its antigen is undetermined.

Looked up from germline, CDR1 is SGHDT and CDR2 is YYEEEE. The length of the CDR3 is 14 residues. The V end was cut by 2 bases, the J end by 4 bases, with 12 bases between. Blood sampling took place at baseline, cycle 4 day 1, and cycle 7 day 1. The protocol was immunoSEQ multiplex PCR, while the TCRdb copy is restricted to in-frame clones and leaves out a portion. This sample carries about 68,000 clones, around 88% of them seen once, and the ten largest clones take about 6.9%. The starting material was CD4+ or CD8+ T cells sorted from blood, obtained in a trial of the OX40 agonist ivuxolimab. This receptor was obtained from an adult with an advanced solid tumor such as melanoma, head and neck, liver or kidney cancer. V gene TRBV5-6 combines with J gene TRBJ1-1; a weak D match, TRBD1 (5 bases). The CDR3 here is CASSLDRAPTEAFF. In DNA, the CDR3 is TGTGCCAGCAGCTTAGACAGAGCTCCCACTGAAGCTTTCTTT.